One sample yielded the 17 T cell receptor beta chains listed below, sequenced in a study of T cells in Graves' hyperthyroidism and ophthalmopathy. Amplified TCR beta CDR3 regions derived from RNA transcripts. The HTBI primer set drove a first-round RT-PCR of the TCR CDR3. TCRdb redid the calling of the multiplex PCR reads with MiXCR, one entry per CDR3 protein. Found here are 620,000 or so distinct CDR3 sequences, around 15% of them singletons; the top ten hold approximately 12%. The sequencing input was blood. The source is a woman aged 45-65 years with Graves' ophthalmopathy.

The gene calls are TRBV9 and TRBJ2-1; D may be TRBD2 (6 bases). The CDR3 loop spans 15 amino acids. V was clipped by 2 bases and J by 0 bases, with 9 bases between them. The germline V gene encodes CDR1 SGDLS and CDR2 YYNGEE. For the CDR3, the DNA is TGTGCCAGCAGCGTCGGACTACTCTCCTACAATGAGCAGTTCTTC. It is translated as CASSVGLLSYNEQFF.

Only a few counts were recorded for this clonotype. This could be a read error, since a much larger clone is one nucleotide away. The CDR3: CASSPWGRAYEQYF. In DNA, the CDR3 is TGTGCCAGCAGCCCGTGGGGCCGAGCCTACGAGCAGTACTTC. The chain is built from TRBV7-8 and TRBJ2-7, with a possible D match to TRBD1 (5 bases). The germline V gene has CDR1 SGHVS and CDR2 FQNEAQ. With 5 bases removed from V and 2 bases from J, the gap between germline ends came to 13 bases. The CDR3 length is 14 residues.

As regards this clonotype: A much more abundant neighbour one base away suggests this may be a read error. This rearrangement joins TRBV6-5 to TRBJ2-7; D is uncertain. This CDR3 has 13 amino acids. Germline CDR1 and CDR2: MNHEY and SVGAGI. CDR3 amino acids: CASSYSDLYEQHF. The CDR3 nucleotides read TGTGCCAGCAGTTACTCCGACCTATACGAGCAGCACTTC.

This clonotype has ten or more counts. The chain links TRBV28 to TRBJ1-5; D remains unclear. The V and J ends lost 6 bases and 0 bases respectively, with 15 bases between them. The CDR3 spans 16 residues. CDR1 is MDHEN and CDR2 is SYDVKM in the germline V gene. Here the CDR3 reads CASSSPTSVSNQPQHF. The CDR3 DNA reads TGTGCCAGCAGCTCCCCTACGTCAGTTAGCAATCAGCCCCAGCATTTT.

This clonotype was found a few times. V and J are TRBV9 and TRBJ2-1, with TRBD2 matching over 8 bases. V lost 1 base to trimming and J lost 6 bases; unmatched junction nucleotides: 6. Germline V lookup: CDR1 SGDLS, CDR2 YYNGEE. CDR3 length: 15 amino acids. As DNA, the CDR3 is TGTGCCAGCAGCGTACGGACTAGCAGGGCCAATGAGCAGTTCTTC. This gives the protein CASSVRTSRANEQFF.

This clonotype was observed at least ten times. This rearrangement joins TRBV27 to TRBJ2-7; 8 bases map to TRBD1. The CDR3 contains 14 residues. Germline V gene sequence: CDR1 MNHEY, CDR2 SMNVEV (reference sequence). Unmatched junction bases numbered 8, after V lost 4 bases and J lost 6 bases. CDR3 nucleotide sequence: TGTGCCAGCAGTTCCAATCAGGGGGCAATCGAGCAGTACTTC. Translated, it gives CASSSNQGAIEQYF.

This clonotype showed up many times. The chain links TRBV5-5 to TRBJ1-2; no definite D call. The germline V gene has CDR1 SGHKS and CDR2 YYEKEE (reference sequence). The CDR3 extends over 13 amino acids. V was cut by 0 bases and J by 4 bases, with 7 bases left in between. CDR3 bases: TGTGCCAGCAGCTTGGTGGCAGGCTATGGCTACACCTTC. Its translation is CASSLVAGYGYTF.

The V gene is TRBV4-2, the J gene TRBJ2-1; TRBD2 aligns across 7 bases. The germline V gene encodes CDR1 LGHNA and CDR2 YNFKEQ. The J segment lost 8 bases and the V segment lost 2 bases, leaving 15 bases of the junction unmatched. CDR3 length: 17 amino acids. The CDR3 spells CASSQRPFGGSWDEQFF. CDR3 sequence (DNA): TGTGCCAGCAGCCAACGCCCTTTTGGCGGGAGTTGGGATGAGCAGTTCTTC.

This clonotype was seen a handful of times. The chain has TRBV27 and TRBJ1-5, with D maybe TRBD1 (5 bases). This CDR3 is 15 amino acids long. V gave up 3 bases and J gave up 0 bases, with 9 bases separating them. Germline V gene data show CDR1 as MNHEY and CDR2 as SMNVEV (reference sequence). In nucleotides, the CDR3 is TGTGCCAGCAGTTTGGGACGGTATAGCAATCAGCCCCAGCATTTT. It encodes CASSLGRYSNQPQHF.

The chain carries TRBV3-1 and TRBJ2-1, with a tentative D call TRBD2 (6 bases). CDR3 size: 14 residues. Germline CDR1 LGHDT, CDR2 YNNKEL (reference sequence). The ends were cut back, 4 bases at V and 3 bases at J, with 10 bases in the middle. CDR3 loop: CASSLREYYNEQFF. The CDR3 DNA reads as TGTGCCAGCAGCCTACGGGAGTACTACAATGAGCAGTTCTTC.

This clonotype was recorded many times. This sequence joins TRBV27 and TRBJ1-1; D uncertain. The V gene's germline CDR1 is MNHEY and CDR2 SMNVEV (reference sequence). This CDR3 has 14 amino acids. Between the trimmed V and J ends, which lost 5 bases and 4 bases, there was a span of 14 bases. CDR3 protein: CASSPTVGGTEAFF. DNA for the CDR3: TGTGCCAGCAGTCCCACGGTCGGAGGCACTGAAGCTTTCTTT.

This clonotype has more than one count but fewer than ten. This chain uses TRBV5-5 with TRBJ1-6, with unresolved D. The V end was cut by 0 bases, the J end by 8 bases, with 9 bases between. CDR1 and CDR2 (germline): SGHKS, YYEKEE (reference sequence). The CDR3 is 14 residues long. CDR3 loop: CASSLGSTDSPLHF. The CDR3 DNA is TGTGCCAGCAGCTTGGGCAGTACCGATTCACCCCTCCACTTT.

This clonotype was seen at least ten times. The V and J genes are TRBV19 and TRBJ1-1; the D gene is possibly TRBD1 (5 bases). Per the germline V gene, CDR1 is LNHDA and CDR2 is SQIVND (reference sequence). This CDR3 has 15 residues. Trimming removed 3 bases from V and 1 base from J, with 12 bases in between. CDR3 loop: CASSIPRRGNTEAFF. The CDR3 nucleotides are TGTGCCAGTAGTATCCCTCGGAGGGGGAACACTGAAGCTTTCTTT.

This clonotype occurred many times. V usage is TRBV30 and J usage is TRBJ2-1; weak D call: TRBD2 (6 bases). Germline CDR1 and CDR2: GTSNPN and SVGIG (reference sequence). The CDR3 length is 17 residues. The germline V and J ends were trimmed by 1 base and 0 bases, with 16 bases remaining between them. The CDR3 is CAWSGGVRKSSYNEQFF. The CDR3 nucleotides read TGTGCCTGGAGTGGGGGGGTCCGGAAAAGCTCCTACAATGAGCAGTTCTTC.

Concerning this clonotype itself: A single base separates this from a much larger clone, so it may be a read error. The V call is TRBV7-2, the J call TRBJ1-2, with 8 bases lining up with TRBD1. CDR3 length: 15 residues. The germline V gene encodes CDR1 SGHTA and CDR2 FQGNSA. DNA for the CDR3: TGTGCCGGCAGCTCCCACGACAGGGGCAGATATGGCTACACCTTC. Its protein product is CAGSSHDRGRYGYTF.

The table lists this clonotype with many counts. This CDR3 is CASRPWRVDSSLNQPQHF. The CDR3, as DNA: TGTGCCAGCAGGCCTTGGAGGGTGGACAGTAGCTTGAATCAGCCCCAGCATTTT. V is TRBV2 and J is TRBJ1-5; the D gene is possibly TRBD1 (6 bases). The CDR3 is 18 residues long. V dropped 6 bases and J dropped 4 bases, with 25 bases sitting between them. CDR1 SNHLY and CDR2 FYNNEI come from the germline V gene.

This clonotype was counted at least ten times. This chain connects TRBV7-3 to TRBJ2-1, with 13 bases lining up with TRBD2. Germline trimming cut 5 bases from V and 8 bases from J; bases unmatched to any gene: 9. Germline V gives CDR1 SGHTA, CDR2 FQGTGA. CDR3 length: 16 amino acids. The CDR3 region is CASSTGTSGMYDEQFF. Here the CDR3 DNA reads TGTGCCAGCAGCACCGGGACTAGCGGGATGTACGATGAGCAGTTCTTC.